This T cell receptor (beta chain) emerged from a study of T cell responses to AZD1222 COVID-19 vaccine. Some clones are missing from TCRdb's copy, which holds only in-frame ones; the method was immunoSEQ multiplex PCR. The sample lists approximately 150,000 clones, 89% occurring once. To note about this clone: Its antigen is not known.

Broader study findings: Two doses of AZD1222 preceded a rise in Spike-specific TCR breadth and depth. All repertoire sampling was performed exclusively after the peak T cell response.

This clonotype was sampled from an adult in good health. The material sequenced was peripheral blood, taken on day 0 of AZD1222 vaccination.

CDR3 nucleotide sequence: TGTGCCATCAGTGGTCCGGGACAGAGTAACTATGGCTACACCTTC. As protein: CAISGPGQSNYGYTF. This chain connects TRBV10-3 to TRBJ1-2; TRBD1 aligns across 7 bases. CDR3 size: 15 residues. The germline CDR1 and CDR2 sequences are ENHRY and SYGVKD. V lost 4 bases, J lost 1 base, and 6 bases stayed unmatched.